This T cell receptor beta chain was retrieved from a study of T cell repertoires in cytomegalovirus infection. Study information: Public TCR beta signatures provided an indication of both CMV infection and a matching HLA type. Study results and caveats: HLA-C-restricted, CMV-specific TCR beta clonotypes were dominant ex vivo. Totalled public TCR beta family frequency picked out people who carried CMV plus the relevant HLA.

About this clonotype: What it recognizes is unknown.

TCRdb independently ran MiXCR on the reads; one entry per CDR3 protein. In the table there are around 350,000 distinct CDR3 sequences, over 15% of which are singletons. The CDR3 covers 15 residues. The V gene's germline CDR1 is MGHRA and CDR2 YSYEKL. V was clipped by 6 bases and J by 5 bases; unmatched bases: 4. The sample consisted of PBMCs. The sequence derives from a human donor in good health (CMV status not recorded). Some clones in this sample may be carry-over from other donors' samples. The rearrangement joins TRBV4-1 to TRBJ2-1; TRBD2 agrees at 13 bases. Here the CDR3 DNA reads TGCGCCAGCAGACGAGGACTAGCGGGGGACAATGAGCAGTTCTTC. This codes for CASRRGLAGDNEQFF.